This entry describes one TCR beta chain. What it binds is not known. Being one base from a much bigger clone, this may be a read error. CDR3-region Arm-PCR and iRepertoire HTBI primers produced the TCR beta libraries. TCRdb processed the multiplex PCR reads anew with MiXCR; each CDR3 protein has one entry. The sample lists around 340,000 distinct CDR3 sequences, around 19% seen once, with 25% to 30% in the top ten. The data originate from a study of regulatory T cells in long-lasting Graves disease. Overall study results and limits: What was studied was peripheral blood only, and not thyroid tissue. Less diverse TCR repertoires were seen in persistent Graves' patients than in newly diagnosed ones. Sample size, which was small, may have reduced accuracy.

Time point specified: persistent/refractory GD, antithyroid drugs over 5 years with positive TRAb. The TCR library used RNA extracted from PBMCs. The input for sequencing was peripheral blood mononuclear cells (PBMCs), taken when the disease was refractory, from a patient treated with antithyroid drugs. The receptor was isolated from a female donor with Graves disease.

The CDR3 nucleotides are TGTGCCAGCAGTCGGACAGGGGGCGCCTATGGCTACACCTTC. This translates into CASSRTGGAYGYTF. The chain is built from TRBV6-1 and TRBJ1-2; 11 bases align to TRBD1. The trim removed 5 bases at V and 4 bases at J, leaving 3 bases unmatched. From germline, CDR1 is MNHNS and CDR2 SASEGT. The CDR3 runs to 14 residues.